These 13 T cell receptor beta chains share one sample of origin, sequenced in a study of molecular identifiers for immune sequencing clone quantification. TCRdb itself ran the PCR reads through MiXCR, one entry per CDR3 protein. The sample yields 490,000 or so distinct CDR3 sequences, roughly 23% seen once. Sample: naive CD8+ T cells from blood, with Jurkat cell RNA spiked in. Subset defined: FACS-sorted CD8+CD4-CCR7+CD45RA+ naive T cells. These receptors were collected from a human donor in good health. Some libraries in this study had Jurkat cell RNA spiked in.

About this clonotype itself: This sequence may be a read error, since a much larger clone differs from it by one base. The CDR3 DNA follows: TGTGCCAGCAGCGCTTCCGGACCCGGGAATGGGCAGTATTTT. Encoded protein: CASSASGPGNGQYF. V gene TRBV9 combines with J gene TRBJ2-3, with D perhaps matching TRBD2 (5 bases). Germline-derived CDR1 and CDR2 are SGDLS and YYNGEE. There are 14 residues in the CDR3. V was trimmed by 3 bases and J by 11 bases, leaving 19 bases between them. The full variable domain, with the rest looked up from reference TRBV9 and TRBJ2-3, is DSGVTQTPKHLITATGQRVTLRCSPRSGDLSVYWYQQSLDQGLQFLIQYYNGEERAKGNILERFSAQQFPDLHSELNLSSLELGDSALYFCASSASGPGNGQYFGPGTRLTVL.

This clonotype was seen once. A much larger clone sits a single nucleotide away, making a read error possible. This chain uses TRBV30 with TRBJ1-1; 11 bases align to TRBD1. The CDR3 length is 14 residues. Looked up from germline, CDR1 is GTSNPN and CDR2 is SVGIG (reference sequence). This chain's CDR3 is CAWSAGTGGTEALF. The CDR3 nucleotides read TGTGCCTGGAGTGCTGGGACAGGGGGGACTGAAGCTCTCTTT.

V usage is TRBV28 and J usage is TRBJ2-5; TRBD1 aligns across 7 bases. CDR1 MDHEN and CDR2 SYDVKM come from the germline V gene. This CDR3 has 17 amino acids. Losses at the gene ends were 3 bases for V and 3 bases for J; bases not matched to a gene: 13. CDR3 in amino acids: CASSFSQTGLEEETQYF. CDR3 bases: TGTGCCAGCAGTTTTAGCCAGACAGGGCTCGAGGAAGAGACCCAGTACTTC. Full variable domain (missing parts from reference TRBV28 and TRBJ2-5): DVKVTQSSRYLVKRTGEKVFLECVQDMDHENMFWYRQDPGLGLRLIYFSYDVKMKEKGDIPEGYSVSREKKERFSLILESASTNQTSMYLCASSFSQTGLEEETQYFGPGTRLLVL.

This sequence joins TRBV4-1 and TRBJ2-7; no firm D call. Trimming left V 1 base short and J 2 bases short, with 9 bases between. The CDR3 runs 14 residues. Germline V lookup: CDR1 MGHRA, CDR2 YSYEKL. The CDR3: CASSQGSTPYEQYF. Written as DNA, the CDR3 is TGCGCCAGCAGCCAAGGTTCTACTCCCTACGAGCAGTACTTC.

This clonotype has a count of ten or more. The rearrangement links TRBV28 to TRBJ1-1, with no clear D. In germline, CDR1 is MDHEN, CDR2 SYDVKM. CDR3 size: 14 residues. V was pared by 5 bases and J by 1 base, with 11 bases between. CDR3 DNA: TGTGCCAGCAGTAGAGAGATGAAGAACACTGAAGCTTTCTTT. It is translated as CASSREMKNTEAFF.

Turning to this clonotype: A read error may explain this, as a much larger clone is one base away. The chain couples TRBV20-1 to TRBJ2-4; D ambiguous. V gave up 4 bases and J gave up 9 bases, with 13 bases separating them. The V gene's germline CDR1 is DFQATT and CDR2 SNEGSKA (reference sequence). This CDR3 is built from 12 residues. This CDR3 reads CSANLESGIQYF. CDR3 DNA sequence: TGCAGTGCTAACCTCGAATCTGGCATTCAGTACTTC.

Turning to this clonotype: One end of the junction does not line up with germline, which may come from a read error. Here the CDR3 DNA reads TGTGCCAGCAGCCCTCCCGACGGCACAGATGCGCAGTATTTT. Translated: CASSPPDGTDAQYF. V gene TRBV7-9 combines with J gene TRBJ2-3; the D is unclear. Germline V gene sequence: CDR1 SEHNR, CDR2 FQNEAQ (reference sequence). This CDR3 has 14 residues.

The chain carries TRBV13 and TRBJ2-7; D gene ambiguous. V lost 8 bases, J lost 7 bases, and 12 bases lay in between. The CDR3 consists of 11 residues. Germline V lookup: CDR1 PRHDT, CDR2 FYEKMQ (reference sequence). The CDR3 DNA reads as TGTGCCAGCGCCATCGTTGGGGAGCAGTACTTC. Residues: CASAIVGEQYF.

This rearrangement joins TRBV4-1 to TRBJ2-7, with D uncertain. The CDR3 spans 15 residues. Trimming left V 4 bases short and J 6 bases short, with 19 bases between. Germline lookup yields CDR1 MGHRA and CDR2 YSYEKL. The CDR3 region has the DNA TGCGCCAGCAGCCCTTCCGGCGCAAGAGCTGGCGAGCAGTACTTC. Its translation is CASSPSGARAGEQYF.

A few counts support this clonotype. The chain employs TRBV9 and TRBJ1-3, with D unresolved. The CDR3 is 15 amino acids. With 0 bases removed from V and 0 bases from J, the gap between germline ends came to 7 bases. Germline lookup yields CDR1 SGDLS and CDR2 YYNGEE. The DNA for the CDR3 is TGTGCCAGCAGCGTAGATCCGAGCTCTGGAAACACCATATATTTT. Its protein is CASSVDPSSGNTIYF.

This clonotype has a count of ten or more. This chain links TRBV21-1 with TRBJ2-4. TRBV21-1 is reported as a pseudogene. CDR3 length equals 13 residues. DNA for the CDR3: TGTGCCAGCATGGGTTTTTCCAAAAACATTCAGTACTTC. It specifies CASMGFSKNIQYF.

In its sample, this clonotype was seen a few times. The chain recombines TRBV4-2 with TRBJ1-6, with a possible D match to TRBD1 (6 bases). Germline loops: CDR1 LGHNA, CDR2 YNFKEQ. CDR3 size: 18 residues. The V end lost 0 bases, the J end lost 9 bases, and 21 bases lay between the germline ends. The CDR3 sequence: CASSQDALRGYSGSPLHF. Here the CDR3 DNA reads TGTGCCAGCAGCCAAGATGCACTCAGGGGATATTCTGGTTCACCCCTCCACTTT.

Concerning this clonotype: This may be a read error, as it is one base from a much larger clone. The CDR3 carries no conserved terminal phenylalanine or tryptophan, so it likely arises from a read error. This rearrangement joins TRBV24-1 to TRBJ2-3, with TRBD2 matching over 10 bases. Germline V gives CDR1 KGHDR, CDR2 SFDVKD. The CDR3 has 16 amino acids. V shed 3 bases and J 4 bases; nucleotides not matched to a gene: 6. In DNA form, the CDR3 reads TGTGCCACCAGTGATCCTACTAGCGGGAATGCAGATACGCAGTATCTT. Protein product: CATSDPTSGNADTQYL.